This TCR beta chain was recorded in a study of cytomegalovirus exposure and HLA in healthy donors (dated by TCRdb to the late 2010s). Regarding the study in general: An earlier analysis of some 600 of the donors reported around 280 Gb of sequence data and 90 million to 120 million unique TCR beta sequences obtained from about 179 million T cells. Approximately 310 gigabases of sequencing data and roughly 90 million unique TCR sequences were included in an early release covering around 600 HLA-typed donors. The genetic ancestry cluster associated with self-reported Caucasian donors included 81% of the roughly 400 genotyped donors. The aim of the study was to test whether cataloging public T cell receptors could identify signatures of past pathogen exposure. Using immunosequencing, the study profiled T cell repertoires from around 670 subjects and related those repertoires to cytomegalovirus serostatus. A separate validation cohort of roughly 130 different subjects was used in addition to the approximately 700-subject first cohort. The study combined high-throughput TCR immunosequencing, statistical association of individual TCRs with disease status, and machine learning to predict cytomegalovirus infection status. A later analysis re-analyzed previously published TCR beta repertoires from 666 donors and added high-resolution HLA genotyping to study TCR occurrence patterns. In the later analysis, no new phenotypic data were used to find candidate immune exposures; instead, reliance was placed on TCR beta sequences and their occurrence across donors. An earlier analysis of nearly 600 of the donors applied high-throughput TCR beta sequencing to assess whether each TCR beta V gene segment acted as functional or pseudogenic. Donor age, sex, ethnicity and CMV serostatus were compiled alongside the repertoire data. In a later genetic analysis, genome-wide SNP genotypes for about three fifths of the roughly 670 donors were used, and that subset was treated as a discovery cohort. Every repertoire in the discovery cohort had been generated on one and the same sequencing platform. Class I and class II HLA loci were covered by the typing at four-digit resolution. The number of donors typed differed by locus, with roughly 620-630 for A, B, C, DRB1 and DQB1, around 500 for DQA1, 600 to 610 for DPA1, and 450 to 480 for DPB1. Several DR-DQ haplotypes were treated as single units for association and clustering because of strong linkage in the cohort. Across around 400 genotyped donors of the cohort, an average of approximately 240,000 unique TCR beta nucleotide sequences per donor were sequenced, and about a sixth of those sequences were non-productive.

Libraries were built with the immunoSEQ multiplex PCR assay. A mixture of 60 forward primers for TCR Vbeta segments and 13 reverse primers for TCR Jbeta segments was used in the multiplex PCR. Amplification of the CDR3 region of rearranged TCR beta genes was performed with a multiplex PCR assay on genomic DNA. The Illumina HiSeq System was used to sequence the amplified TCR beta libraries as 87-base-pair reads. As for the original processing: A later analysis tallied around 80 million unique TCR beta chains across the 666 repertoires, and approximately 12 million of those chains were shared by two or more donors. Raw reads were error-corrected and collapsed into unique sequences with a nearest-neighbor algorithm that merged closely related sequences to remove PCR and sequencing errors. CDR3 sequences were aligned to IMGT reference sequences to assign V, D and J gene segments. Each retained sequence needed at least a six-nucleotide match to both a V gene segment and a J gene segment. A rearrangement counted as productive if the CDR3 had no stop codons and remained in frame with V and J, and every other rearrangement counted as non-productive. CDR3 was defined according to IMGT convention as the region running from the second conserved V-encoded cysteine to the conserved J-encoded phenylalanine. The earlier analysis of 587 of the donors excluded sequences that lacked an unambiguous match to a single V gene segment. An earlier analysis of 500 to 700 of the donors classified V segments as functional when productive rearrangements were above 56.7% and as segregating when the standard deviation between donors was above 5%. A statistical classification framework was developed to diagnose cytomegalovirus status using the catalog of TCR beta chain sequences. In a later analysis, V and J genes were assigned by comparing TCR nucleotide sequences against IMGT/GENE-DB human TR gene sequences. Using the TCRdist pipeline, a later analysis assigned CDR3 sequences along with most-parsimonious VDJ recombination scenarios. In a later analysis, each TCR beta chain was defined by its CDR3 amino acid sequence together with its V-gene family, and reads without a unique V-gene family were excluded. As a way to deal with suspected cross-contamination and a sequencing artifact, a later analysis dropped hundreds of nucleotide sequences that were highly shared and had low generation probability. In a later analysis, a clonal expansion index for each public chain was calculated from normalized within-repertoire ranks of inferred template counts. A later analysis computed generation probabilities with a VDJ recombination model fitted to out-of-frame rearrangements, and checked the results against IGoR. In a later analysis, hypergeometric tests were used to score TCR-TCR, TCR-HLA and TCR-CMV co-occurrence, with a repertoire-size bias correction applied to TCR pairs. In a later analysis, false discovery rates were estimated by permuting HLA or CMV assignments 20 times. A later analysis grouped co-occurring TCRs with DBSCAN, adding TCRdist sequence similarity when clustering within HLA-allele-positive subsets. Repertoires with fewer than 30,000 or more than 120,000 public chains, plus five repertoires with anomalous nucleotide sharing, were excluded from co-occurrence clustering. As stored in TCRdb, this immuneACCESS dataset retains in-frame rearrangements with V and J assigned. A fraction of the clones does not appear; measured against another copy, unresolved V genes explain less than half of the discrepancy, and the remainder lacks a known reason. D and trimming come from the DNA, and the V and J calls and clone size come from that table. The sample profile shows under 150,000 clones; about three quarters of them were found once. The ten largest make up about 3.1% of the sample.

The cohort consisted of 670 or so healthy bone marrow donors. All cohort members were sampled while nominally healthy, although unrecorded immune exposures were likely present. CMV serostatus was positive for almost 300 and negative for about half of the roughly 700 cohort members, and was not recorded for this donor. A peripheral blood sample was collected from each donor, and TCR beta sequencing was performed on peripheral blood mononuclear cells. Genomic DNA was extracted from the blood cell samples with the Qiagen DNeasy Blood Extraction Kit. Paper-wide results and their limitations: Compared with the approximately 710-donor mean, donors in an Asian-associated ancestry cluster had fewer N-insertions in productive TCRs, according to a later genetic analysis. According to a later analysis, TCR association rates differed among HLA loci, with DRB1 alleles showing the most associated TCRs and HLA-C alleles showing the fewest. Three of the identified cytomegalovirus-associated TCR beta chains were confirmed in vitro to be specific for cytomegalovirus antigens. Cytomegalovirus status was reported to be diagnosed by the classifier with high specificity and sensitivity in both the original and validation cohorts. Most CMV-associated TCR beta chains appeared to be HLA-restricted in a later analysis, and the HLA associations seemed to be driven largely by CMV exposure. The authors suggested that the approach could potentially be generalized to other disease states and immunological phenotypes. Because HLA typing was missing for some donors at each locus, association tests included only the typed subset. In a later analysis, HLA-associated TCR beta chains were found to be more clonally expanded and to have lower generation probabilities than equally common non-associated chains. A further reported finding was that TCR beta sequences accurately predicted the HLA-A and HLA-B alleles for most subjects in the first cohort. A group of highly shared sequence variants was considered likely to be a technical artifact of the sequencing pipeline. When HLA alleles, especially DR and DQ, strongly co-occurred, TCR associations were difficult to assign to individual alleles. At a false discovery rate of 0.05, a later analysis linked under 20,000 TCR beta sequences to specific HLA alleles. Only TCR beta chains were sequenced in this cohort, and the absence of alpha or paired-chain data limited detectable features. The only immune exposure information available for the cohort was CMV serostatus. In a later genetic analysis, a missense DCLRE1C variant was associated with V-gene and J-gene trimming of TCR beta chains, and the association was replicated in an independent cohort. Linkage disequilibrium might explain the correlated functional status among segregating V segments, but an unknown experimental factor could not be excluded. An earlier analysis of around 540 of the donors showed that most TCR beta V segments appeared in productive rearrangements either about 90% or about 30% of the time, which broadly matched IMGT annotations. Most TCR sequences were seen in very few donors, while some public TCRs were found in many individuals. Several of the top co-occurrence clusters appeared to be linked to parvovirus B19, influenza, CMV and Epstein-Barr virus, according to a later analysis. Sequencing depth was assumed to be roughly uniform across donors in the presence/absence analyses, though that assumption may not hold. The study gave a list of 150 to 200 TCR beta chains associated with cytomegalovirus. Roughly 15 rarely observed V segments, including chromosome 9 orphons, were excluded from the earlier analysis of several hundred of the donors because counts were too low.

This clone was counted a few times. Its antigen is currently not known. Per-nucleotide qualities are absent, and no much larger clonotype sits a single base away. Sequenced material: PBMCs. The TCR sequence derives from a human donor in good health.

The bases are TGTGCCAGTAGTATTCTGTGGACAGGGCCCGCTGATACGCAGTATTTT. It codes for CASSILWTGPADTQYF. The rearranged segments are TRBV19 and TRBJ2-3, with TRBD1 matching 8 junction bases. From a lookup of the germline V gene (reference sequence), CDR1 and CDR2 are LNHDA and SQIVND. The CDR3 sequence holds 16 residues, the cysteine and phenylalanine included. Only the CDR3 DNA is retained, 48 bases long and in frame from the first base. Relative to germline, V is missing 3 bases and J is missing 6 bases, with 11 bases of the junction outside any gene match.